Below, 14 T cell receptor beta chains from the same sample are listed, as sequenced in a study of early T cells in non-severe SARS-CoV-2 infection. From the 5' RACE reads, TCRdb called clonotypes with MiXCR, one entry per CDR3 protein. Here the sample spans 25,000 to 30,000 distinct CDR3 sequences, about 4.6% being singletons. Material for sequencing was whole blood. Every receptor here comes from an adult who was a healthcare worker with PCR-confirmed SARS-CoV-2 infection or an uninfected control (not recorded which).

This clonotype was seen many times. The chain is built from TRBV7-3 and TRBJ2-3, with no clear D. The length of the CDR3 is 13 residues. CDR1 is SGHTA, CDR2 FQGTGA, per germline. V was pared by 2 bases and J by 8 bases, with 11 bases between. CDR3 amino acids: CASSLSERSTQYF. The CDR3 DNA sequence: TGTGCCAGCAGCTTATCCGAGCGTAGTACGCAGTATTTT.

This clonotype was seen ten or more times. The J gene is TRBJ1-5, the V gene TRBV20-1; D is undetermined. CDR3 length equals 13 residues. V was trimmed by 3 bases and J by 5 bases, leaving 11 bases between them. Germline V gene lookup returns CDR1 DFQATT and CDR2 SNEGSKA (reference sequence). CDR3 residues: CSASASRHQPQHF. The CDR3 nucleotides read TGCAGTGCTAGTGCTTCCAGACATCAGCCCCAGCATTTT.

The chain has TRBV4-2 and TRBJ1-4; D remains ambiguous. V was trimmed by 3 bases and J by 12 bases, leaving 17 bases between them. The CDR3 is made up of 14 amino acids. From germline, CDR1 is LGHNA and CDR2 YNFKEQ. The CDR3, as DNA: TGTGCCAGCAGCCAGTGGGGTGACGCCGTCGAACTGTTTTTT. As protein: CASSQWGDAVELFF.

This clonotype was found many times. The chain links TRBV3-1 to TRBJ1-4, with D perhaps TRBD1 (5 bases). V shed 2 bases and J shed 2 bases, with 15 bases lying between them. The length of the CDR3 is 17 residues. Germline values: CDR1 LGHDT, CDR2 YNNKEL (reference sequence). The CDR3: CASSQTVKGPTNEKLFF. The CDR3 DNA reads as TGTGCCAGCAGCCAAACTGTGAAGGGACCGACTAATGAAAAACTGTTTTTT.

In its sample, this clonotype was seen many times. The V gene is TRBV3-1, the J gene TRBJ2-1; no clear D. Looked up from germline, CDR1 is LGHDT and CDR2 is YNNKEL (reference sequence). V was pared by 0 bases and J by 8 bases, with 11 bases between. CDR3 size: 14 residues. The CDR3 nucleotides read TGTGCCAGCAGCCAAGATCGCTGGGTCCATGAGCAGTTCTTC. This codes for CASSQDRWVHEQFF.

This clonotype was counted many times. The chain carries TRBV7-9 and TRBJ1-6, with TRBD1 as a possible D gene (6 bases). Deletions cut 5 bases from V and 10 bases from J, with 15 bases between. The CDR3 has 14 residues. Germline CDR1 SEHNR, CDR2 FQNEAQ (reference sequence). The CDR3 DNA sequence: TGTGCCAGCAGCCCGGACAGCCTGGGCTCACCCCTCCACTTT. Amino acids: CASSPDSLGSPLHF.

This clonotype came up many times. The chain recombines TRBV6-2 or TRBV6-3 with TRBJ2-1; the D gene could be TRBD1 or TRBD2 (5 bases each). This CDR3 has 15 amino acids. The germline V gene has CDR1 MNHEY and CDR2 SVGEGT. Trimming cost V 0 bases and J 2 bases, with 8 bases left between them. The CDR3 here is CASSYSGDPYNEQFF. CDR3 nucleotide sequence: TGTGCCAGCAGTTACTCGGGGGACCCCTACAATGAGCAGTTCTTC.

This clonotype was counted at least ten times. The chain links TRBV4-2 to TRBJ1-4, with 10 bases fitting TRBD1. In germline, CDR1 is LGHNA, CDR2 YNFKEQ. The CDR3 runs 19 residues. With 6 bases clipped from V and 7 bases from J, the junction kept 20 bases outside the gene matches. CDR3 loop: CASRGDRDRGMFSGEKLFF. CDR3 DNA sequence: TGTGCCAGCAGGGGCGACCGGGACAGGGGAATGTTTTCAGGTGAAAAACTGTTTTTT.

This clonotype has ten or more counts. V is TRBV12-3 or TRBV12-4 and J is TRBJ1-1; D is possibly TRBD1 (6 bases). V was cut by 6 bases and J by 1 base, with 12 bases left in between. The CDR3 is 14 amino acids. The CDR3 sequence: CASSPRGQNTEAFF. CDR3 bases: TGTGCCAGCAGCCCCCGGGGACAGAACACTGAAGCTTTCTTT.

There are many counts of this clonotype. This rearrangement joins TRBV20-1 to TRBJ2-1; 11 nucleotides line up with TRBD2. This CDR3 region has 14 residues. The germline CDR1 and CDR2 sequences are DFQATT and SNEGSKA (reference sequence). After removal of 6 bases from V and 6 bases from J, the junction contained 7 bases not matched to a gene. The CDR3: CSALSGRVGNEQFF. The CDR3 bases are TGCAGTGCCCTTAGCGGGAGGGTTGGCAATGAGCAGTTCTTC.

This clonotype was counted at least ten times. Written as DNA, the CDR3 is TGTGCCAGTAGTTTTCCAGTGGCCCCGGACCTTAATGAAAAACTGTTTTTT. Translation: CASSFPVAPDLNEKLFF. V is TRBV19 and J is TRBJ1-4; no reliable D call. Germline assignment: CDR1 LNHDA and CDR2 SQIVND (reference sequence). V shed 5 bases and J shed 4 bases, with 20 bases lying between them. The CDR3 runs to 17 residues.

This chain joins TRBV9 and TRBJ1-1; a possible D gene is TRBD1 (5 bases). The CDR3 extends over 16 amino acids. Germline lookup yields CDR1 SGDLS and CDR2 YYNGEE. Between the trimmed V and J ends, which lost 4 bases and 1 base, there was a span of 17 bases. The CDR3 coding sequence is TGTGCCAGCAGCCCCCTTAGGGGACGGGAGAACACTGAAGCTTTCTTT. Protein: CASSPLRGRENTEAFF.

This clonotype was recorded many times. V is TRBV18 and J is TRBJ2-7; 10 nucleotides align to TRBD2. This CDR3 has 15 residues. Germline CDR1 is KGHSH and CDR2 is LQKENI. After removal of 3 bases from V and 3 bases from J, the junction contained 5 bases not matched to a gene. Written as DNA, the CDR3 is TGTGCCAGCTCACCCCTAGCGGGAGTGGACTACGAGCAGTACTTC. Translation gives CASSPLAGVDYEQYF.

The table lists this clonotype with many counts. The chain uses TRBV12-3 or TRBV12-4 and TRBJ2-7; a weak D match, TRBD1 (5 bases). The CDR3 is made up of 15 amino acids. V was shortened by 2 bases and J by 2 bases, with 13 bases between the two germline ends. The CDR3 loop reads CASSLRGTLPYEQYF. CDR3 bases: TGTGCCAGCAGTTTAAGGGGAACCCTCCCCTACGAGCAGTACTTC.